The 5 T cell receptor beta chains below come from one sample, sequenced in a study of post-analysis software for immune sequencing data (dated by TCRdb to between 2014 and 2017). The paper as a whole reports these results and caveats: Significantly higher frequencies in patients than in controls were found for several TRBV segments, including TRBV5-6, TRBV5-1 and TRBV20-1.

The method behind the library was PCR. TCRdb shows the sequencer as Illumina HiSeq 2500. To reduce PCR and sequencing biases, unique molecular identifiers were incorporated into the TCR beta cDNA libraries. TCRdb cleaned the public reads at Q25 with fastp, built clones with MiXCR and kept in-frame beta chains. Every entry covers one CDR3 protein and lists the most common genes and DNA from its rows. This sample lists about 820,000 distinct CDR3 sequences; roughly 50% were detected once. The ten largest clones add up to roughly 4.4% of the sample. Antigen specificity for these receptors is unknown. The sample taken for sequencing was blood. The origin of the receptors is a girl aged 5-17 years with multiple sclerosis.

The CDR3, as DNA: TGCGCCAGCAGCTTGGGCGACAGGGGGAACGAGCAGTACTTC. This translates into CASSLGDRGNEQYF. This chain connects TRBV5-1 to TRBJ2-4; 9 positions agree with TRBD1. The DNA end favors TRBJ2-7, so the J call may be wrong. CDR1 and CDR2 (germline): SGHRS, YFSETQ. This CDR3 has 14 residues.

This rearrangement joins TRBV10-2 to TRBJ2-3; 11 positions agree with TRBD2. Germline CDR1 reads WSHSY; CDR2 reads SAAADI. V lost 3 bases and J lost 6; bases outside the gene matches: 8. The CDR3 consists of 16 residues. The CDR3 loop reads CASSDPRLAGTDTQYF. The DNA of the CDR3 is TGCGCCAGCAGTGATCCCCGACTAGCGGGAACGGATACGCAGTATTTT.

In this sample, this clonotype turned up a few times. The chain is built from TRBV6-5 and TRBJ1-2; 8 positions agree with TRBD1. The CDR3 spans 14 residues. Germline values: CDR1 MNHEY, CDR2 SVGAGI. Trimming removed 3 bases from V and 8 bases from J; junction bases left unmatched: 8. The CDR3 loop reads CASSYGQGAWGYTF. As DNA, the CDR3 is TGTGCCAGCAGTTATGGCCAGGGGGCTTGGGGCTACACCTTC.

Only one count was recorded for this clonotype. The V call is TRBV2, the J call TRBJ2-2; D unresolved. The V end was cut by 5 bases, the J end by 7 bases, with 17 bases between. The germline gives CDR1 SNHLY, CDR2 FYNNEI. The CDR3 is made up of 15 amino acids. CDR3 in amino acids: CASSTLNLSGGELFF. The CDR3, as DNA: TGTGCCAGCAGTACTTTAAACTTATCCGGCGGGGAGCTGTTTTTT. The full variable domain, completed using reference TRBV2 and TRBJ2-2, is EPEVTQTPSHQVTQMGQEVILRCVPISNHLYFYWYRQILGQKVEFLVSFYNNEISEKSEIFDDQFSVERPDGSNFTLKIRSTKLEDSAMYFCASSTLNLSGGELFFGEGSRLTVL.

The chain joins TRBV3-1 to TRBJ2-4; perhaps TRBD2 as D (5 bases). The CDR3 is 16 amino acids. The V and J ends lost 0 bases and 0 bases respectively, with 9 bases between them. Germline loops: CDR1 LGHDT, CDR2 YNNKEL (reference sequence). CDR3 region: CASSQDRGIAKNIQYF. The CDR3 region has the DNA TGTGCCAGCAGCCAAGATAGAGGGATAGCCAAAAACATTCAGTACTTC.